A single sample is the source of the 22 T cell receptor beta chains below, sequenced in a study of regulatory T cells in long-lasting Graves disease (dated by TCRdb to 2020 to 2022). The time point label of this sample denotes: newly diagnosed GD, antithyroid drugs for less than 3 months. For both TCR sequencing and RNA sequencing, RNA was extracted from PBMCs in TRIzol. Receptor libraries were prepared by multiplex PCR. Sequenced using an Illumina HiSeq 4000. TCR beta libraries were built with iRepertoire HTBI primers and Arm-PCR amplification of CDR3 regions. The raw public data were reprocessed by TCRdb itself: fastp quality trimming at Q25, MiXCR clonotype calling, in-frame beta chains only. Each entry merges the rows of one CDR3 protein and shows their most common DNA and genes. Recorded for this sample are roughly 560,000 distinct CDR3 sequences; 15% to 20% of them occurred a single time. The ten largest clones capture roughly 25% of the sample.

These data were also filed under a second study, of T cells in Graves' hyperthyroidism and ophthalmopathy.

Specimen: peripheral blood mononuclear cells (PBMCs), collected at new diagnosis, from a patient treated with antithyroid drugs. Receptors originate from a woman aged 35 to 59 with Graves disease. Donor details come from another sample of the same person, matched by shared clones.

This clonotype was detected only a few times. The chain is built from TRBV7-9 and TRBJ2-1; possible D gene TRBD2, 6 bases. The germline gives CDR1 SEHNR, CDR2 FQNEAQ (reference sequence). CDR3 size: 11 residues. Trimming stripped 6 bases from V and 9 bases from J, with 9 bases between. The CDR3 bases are TGTGCCAGCAGGACGGGGGTTGAGCAGTTCTTC. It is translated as CASRTGVEQFF.

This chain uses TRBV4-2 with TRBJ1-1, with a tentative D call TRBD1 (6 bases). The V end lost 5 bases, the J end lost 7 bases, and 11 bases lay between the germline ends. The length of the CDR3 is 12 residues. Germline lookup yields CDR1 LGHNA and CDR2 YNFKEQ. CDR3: CASSTTGNEAFF. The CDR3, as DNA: TGTGCCAGCAGCACTACAGGGAATGAAGCTTTCTTT.

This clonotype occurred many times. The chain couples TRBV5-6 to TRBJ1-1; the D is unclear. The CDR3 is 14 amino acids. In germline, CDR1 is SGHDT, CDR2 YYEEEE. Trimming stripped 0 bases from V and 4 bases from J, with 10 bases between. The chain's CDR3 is CASSLVSVSTEAFF. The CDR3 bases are TGTGCCAGCAGCTTGGTGAGCGTTTCCACTGAAGCTTTCTTT.

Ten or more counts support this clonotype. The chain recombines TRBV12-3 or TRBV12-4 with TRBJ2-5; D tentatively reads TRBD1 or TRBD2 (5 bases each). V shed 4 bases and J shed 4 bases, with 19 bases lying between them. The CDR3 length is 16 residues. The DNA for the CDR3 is TGTGCCAGCAGTTGGGCACCGGGACGATACTTAGAGACCCAGTACTTC. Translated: CASSWAPGRYLETQYF.

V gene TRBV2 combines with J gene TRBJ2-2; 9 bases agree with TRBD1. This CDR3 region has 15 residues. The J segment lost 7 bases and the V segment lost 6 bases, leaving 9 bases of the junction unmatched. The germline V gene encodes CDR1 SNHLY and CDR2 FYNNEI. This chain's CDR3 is CASRGGTGYSGELFF. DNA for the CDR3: TGTGCCAGCAGGGGAGGGACAGGGTATAGCGGGGAGCTGTTTTTT.

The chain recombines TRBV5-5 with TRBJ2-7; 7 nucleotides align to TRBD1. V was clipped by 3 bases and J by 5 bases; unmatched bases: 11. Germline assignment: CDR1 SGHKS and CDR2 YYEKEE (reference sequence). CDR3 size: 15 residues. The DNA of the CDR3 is TGTGCCAGCAGCTCCCCAGGGGGTCCCGGCCACGAGCAGTACTTC. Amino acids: CASSSPGGPGHEQYF. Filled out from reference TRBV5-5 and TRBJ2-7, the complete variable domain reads DAGVTQSPTHLIKTRGQQVTLRCSPISGHKSVSWYQQVLGQGPQFIFQYYEKEERGRGNFPDRFSARQFPNYSSELNVNALLLGDSALYLCASSSPGGPGHEQYFGPGTRLTVT.

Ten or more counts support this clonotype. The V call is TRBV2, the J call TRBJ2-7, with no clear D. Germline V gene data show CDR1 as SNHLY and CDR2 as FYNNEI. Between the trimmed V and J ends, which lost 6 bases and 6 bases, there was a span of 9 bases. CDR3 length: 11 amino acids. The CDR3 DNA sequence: TGTGCCAGCAGCCCACTCGCCGAGCAGTACTTC. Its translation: CASSPLAEQYF.

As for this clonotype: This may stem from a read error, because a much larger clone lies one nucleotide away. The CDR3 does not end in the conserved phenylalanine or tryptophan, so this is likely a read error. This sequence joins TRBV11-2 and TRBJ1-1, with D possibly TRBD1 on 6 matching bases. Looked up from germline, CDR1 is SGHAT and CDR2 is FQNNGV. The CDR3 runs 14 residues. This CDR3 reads CASSLEGVYTEAFL. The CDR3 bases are TGTGCCAGCAGCCTAGAGGGGGTATACACTGAAGCTTTCCTT.

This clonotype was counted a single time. The CDR3 is CASSLRGRGLAGGYNEQFF. Here the CDR3 DNA reads TGTGCCAGCAGCCTCAGGGGCAGGGGACTAGCGGGAGGATACAATGAGCAGTTCTTC. The chain recombines TRBV28 with TRBJ2-1; 15 bases map to TRBD2. The CDR3 extends over 19 amino acids. V lost 6 bases to trimming and J lost 4 bases; unmatched junction nucleotides: 13. The germline V gene encodes CDR1 MDHEN and CDR2 SYDVKM.

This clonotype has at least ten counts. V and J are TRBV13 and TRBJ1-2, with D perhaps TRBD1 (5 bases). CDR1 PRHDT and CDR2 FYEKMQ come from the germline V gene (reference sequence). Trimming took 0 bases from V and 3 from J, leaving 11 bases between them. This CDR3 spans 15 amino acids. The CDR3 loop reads CASSLGHGADYGYTF. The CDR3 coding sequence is TGTGCCAGCAGCTTAGGCCACGGGGCGGACTATGGCTACACCTTC.

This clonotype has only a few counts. The CDR3 region is CASSEMVGVNTEAFF. The CDR3 bases are TGTGCCAGCAGCGAGATGGTCGGGGTGAACACTGAAGCTTTCTTT. The chain recombines TRBV7-9 with TRBJ1-1; D uncertain. Germline CDR1 is SEHNR and CDR2 is FQNEAQ (reference sequence). The CDR3 totals 15 residues. V was trimmed by 5 bases and J by 0 bases, leaving 13 bases between them.

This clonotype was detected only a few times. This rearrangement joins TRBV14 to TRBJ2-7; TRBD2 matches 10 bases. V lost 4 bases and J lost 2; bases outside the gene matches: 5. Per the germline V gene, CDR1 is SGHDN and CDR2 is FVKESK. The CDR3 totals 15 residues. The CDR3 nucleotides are TGTGCCAGCAGCCCGCTAGCGGGGGCCACCTACGAGCAGTACTTC. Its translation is CASSPLAGATYEQYF.

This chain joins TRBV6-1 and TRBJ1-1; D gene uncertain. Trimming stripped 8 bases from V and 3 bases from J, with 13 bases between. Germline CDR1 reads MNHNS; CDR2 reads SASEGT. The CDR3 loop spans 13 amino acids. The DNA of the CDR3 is TGTGCCAGCTCGGAGGGCGAAGACACTGAAGCTTTCTTT. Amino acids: CASSEGEDTEAFF.

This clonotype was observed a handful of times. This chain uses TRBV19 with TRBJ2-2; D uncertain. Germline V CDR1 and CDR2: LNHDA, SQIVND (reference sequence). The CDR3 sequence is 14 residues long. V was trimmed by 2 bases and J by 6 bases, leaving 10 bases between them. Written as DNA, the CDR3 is TGTGCCAGTAGTATAACCGAGTTCCCCGGGGAGCTGTTTTTT. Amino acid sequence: CASSITEFPGELFF.

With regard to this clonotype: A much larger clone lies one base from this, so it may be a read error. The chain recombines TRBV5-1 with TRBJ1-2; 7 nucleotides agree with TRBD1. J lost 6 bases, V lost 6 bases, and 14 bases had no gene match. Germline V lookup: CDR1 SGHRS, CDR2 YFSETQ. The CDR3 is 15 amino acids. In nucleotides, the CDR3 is TGCGCCAGCAAGCTATGGGCAGGGGGATTTCATGGCTACACCTTC. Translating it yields CASKLWAGGFHGYTF.

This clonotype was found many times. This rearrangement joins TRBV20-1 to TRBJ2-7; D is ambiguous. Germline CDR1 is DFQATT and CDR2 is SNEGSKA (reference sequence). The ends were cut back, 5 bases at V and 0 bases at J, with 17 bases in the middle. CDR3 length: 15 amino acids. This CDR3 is CSAGTATGSSYEQYF. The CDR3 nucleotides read TGCAGTGCTGGAACAGCCACTGGTTCCTCCTACGAGCAGTACTTC.

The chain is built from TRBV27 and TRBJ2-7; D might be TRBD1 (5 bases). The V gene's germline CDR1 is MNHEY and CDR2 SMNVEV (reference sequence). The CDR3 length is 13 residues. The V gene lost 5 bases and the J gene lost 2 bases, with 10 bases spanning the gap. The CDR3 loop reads CASSTDSPYEQYF. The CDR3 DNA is TGTGCCAGCAGTACCGACAGTCCCTACGAGCAGTACTTC.

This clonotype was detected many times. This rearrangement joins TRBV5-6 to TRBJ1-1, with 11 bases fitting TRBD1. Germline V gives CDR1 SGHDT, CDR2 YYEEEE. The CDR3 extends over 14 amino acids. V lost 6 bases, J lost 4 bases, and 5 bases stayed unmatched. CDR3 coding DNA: TGTGCCAGCAACGGGGACAGGGGGGGCACTGAAGCTTTCTTT. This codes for CASNGDRGGTEAFF.

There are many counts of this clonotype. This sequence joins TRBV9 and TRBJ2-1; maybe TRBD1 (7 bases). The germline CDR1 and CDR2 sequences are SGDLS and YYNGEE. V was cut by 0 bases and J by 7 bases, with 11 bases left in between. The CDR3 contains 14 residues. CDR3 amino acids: CASSVEPGGNEQFF. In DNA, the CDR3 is TGTGCCAGCAGCGTAGAGCCAGGGGGGAATGAGCAGTTCTTC.

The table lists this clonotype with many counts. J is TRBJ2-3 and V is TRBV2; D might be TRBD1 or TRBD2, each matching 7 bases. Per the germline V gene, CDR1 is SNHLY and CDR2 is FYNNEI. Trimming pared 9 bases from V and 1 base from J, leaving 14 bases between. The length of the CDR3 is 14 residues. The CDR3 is CASYQGGGTDTQYF. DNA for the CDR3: TGTGCCAGTTATCAGGGGGGGGGCACAGATACGCAGTATTTT.

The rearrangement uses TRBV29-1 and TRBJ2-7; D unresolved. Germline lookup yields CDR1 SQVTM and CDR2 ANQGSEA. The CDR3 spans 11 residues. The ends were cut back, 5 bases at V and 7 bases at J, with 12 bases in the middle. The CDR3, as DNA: TGCAGCGTTTCAGGACGACGGGAGCAGTACTTC. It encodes CSVSGRREQYF.

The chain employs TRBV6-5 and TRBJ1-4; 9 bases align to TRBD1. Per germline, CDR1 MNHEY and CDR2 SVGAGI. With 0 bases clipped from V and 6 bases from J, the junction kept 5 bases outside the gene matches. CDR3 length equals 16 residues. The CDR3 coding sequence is TGTGCCAGCAGTTACTCGATGGGACAGGGAGATGAAAAACTGTTTTTT. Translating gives CASSYSMGQGDEKLFF.